This TCR beta chain was found in a study of spatial heterogeneity in lung cancer. Study-wide points: Whereas they appeared in blood less at follow-up, ubiquitous expanded tumor TCRs appeared there more at resection.

The CDR3 runs 12 residues. The V segment lost 8 bases and the J segment 10 bases; nucleotides outside the gene matches: 13. Per germline, CDR1 SQVTM and CDR2 ANQGSEA. Sample time point: blood at routine non-recurrence follow-up after resection. In each case, whole RNA from tumor, nontumor lung or frozen PBMC was sequenced unsorted. Each molecule of TCR cDNA was tagged with one unique molecular identifier. One entry per CDR3 protein, called by TCRdb with MiXCR from the 5' RACE reads. The data hold 35,000 to 45,000 distinct CDR3 sequences, with approximately 24% observed a single time. Comment on this clonotype: Its antigen is currently unknown.

This rearrangement joins TRBV29-1 to TRBJ1-1, with 7 bases matching TRBD1. The specimen was PBMCs, collected at follow-up. The source is a female donor with early-stage non-small cell lung cancer. This CDR3 reads CSMTRQGRRAFF. Here the CDR3 DNA reads TGCAGCATGACTCGACAGGGTAGGCGAGCTTTCTTT.